A single sample gave rise to the 24 T cell receptor beta chains below, sequenced in a study of OX40 agonist ivuxolimab in advanced cancers. Preparation of the library involved the immunoSEQ multiplex PCR assay. Held by TCRdb, this immuneACCESS table contains in-frame sequences only and omits some clones. Under half of the omission traces to an unresolved V gene where checked; the cause of the rest is unknown. Here the sample has under 85,000 clones; 81% occur a single time. The ten largest clones add up to roughly 4.7% of the sample. Here the sequenced sample was CD4+ or CD8+ T cells sorted from blood, taken in a trial of the OX40 agonist ivuxolimab. Receptor source: an adult with an advanced solid tumor such as melanoma, head and neck, liver or kidney cancer.

The rearrangement uses TRBV5-1 and TRBJ2-1; 10 bases match TRBD1. V shed 4 bases and J 7 bases; nucleotides not matched to a gene: 8. The CDR3 covers 15 residues. Germline CDR1 is SGHRS and CDR2 is YFSETQ. The CDR3 bases are TGCGCCAGCAGCACCGGGACAGGGGTAGGGAATGAGCAGTTCTTC. It translates to CASSTGTGVGNEQFF.

The chain is built from TRBV2 and TRBJ2-1; D remains ambiguous. Trimming left V 1 base short and J 4 bases short, with 11 bases between. Germline loops: CDR1 SNHLY, CDR2 FYNNEI. The CDR3 sequence is 15 residues long. For the CDR3, the DNA is TGTGCCAGCAGTGAAGAGATTTTAGCTTACAATGAGCAGTTCTTC. It codes for CASSEEILAYNEQFF.

The V and J genes are TRBV6-1 and TRBJ2-5, with D uncertain. The CDR3 runs to 12 residues. The germline V gene has CDR1 MNHNS and CDR2 SASEGT. Trimming removed 7 bases from V and 2 bases from J, with 8 bases in between. The CDR3: CASNLAQETQYF. The CDR3 DNA is TGTGCCAGCAATCTCGCGCAAGAGACCCAGTACTTC.

This clone was seen just once. The rearrangement links TRBV4-1 to TRBJ2-7; D call uncertain. Trimming pared 0 bases from V and 6 bases from J, leaving 24 bases between. Looked up from germline, CDR1 is MGHRA and CDR2 is YSYEKL. CDR3 length: 18 amino acids. CDR3 sequence (DNA): TGCGCCAGCAGCCAAGATCTTCAGGCTACCCCATTATCCCTCGAGCAGTACTTC. Translating it yields CASSQDLQATPLSLEQYF.

This chain joins TRBV6-6 and TRBJ2-3, with unresolved D. Trimming removed 7 bases at V and 2 bases at J, with 16 bases between. The V gene's germline CDR1 is MNHNY and CDR2 SVGAGI (reference sequence). This CDR3 is built from 15 residues. In DNA form, the CDR3 reads TGTGCCAGCAAATTTGGTGTTACCTCCACAGATACGCAGTATTTT. Residues: CASKFGVTSTDTQYF.

The chain is built from TRBV5-6 and TRBJ1-4; maybe TRBD1 (5 bases). The CDR3 covers 14 residues. The germline gives CDR1 SGHDT, CDR2 YYEEEE. V shed 2 bases and J shed 10 bases, with 15 bases lying between them. The CDR3: CASSLVSGSGKLFF. CDR3 sequence (DNA): TGTGCCAGCAGCTTAGTCTCAGGGTCCGGAAAACTGTTTTTT.

The J gene is TRBJ2-1, the V gene TRBV6-4; no clear D. Trimming left V 6 bases short and J 9 bases short, with 12 bases between. CDR3 length: 12 residues. Germline values: CDR1 MRHNA, CDR2 SNTAGT. The CDR3 loop is CASSEISGEQFF. The CDR3 DNA reads as TGTGCCAGCAGCGAAATAAGTGGTGAGCAGTTCTTC.

This sequence joins TRBV4-2 and TRBJ2-1, with no clear D. Trimming removed 10 bases from V and 6 bases from J, with 19 bases in between. This CDR3 spans 14 amino acids. Germline CDR1 LGHNA, CDR2 YNFKEQ. The CDR3 DNA reads as TGTGCCACCTCGGTGGGGTCCGGCGGCAATGAGCAGTTCTTC. Protein product: CATSVGSGGNEQFF.

The rearrangement joins TRBV5-1 to TRBJ2-2, with D perhaps being TRBD1 or TRBD2 (5 bases each). The CDR3 sequence is 14 residues long. Germline V gene lookup returns CDR1 SGHRS and CDR2 YFSETQ. V was cut by 4 bases and J by 7 bases, with 14 bases left in between. The CDR3 region has the DNA TGCGCCAGCAGCGACCGGGGCCTATACGGGGAGCTGTTTTTT. This codes for CASSDRGLYGELFF.

This rearrangement joins TRBV2 to TRBJ1-1; D not resolved. Between the trimmed V and J ends, which lost 4 bases and 10 bases, there was a span of 13 bases. The CDR3 is 12 residues long. Per the germline V gene, CDR1 is SNHLY and CDR2 is FYNNEI. The CDR3 coding sequence is TGTGCCAGCAGTGGGAGCGGGGAGGGAGCTTTCTTT. It translates to CASSGSGEGAFF. The full variable domain, with the rest looked up from reference TRBV2 and TRBJ1-1, is EPEVTQTPSHQVTQMGQEVILRCVPISNHLYFYWYRQILGQKVEFLVSFYNNEISEKSEIFDDQFSVERPDGSNFTLKIRSTKLEDSAMYFCASSGSGEGAFFGQGTRLTVV.

The chain employs TRBV7-9 and TRBJ1-2; 9 nucleotides align to TRBD1. V was clipped by 5 bases and J by 3 bases; unmatched bases: 4. The CDR3 is made up of 14 amino acids. CDR1 and CDR2 from the germline V gene are SEHNR and FQNEAQ (reference sequence). The CDR3 DNA reads as TGTGCCAGCAGCCGGGGACAGGGAGACTATGGCTACACCTTC. Protein: CASSRGQGDYGYTF.

The rearrangement uses TRBV6-5 and TRBJ1-1; no clear D. The germline CDR1 and CDR2 sequences are MNHEY and SVGAGI. CDR3 length: 15 residues. V dropped 2 bases and J dropped 4 bases, with 14 bases sitting between them. CDR3 coding DNA: TGTGCCAGCAGTTACGATCCGGGCTTAAGCACTGAAGCTTTCTTT. Protein product: CASSYDPGLSTEAFF.

With respect to this clone: Other DNA sequences in this specimen translate into the identical CDR3. CDR3 bases: TGTGCCAGCAGCTTAACAAGGGCAGGGGGCACAGCAGGCTACACCTTC. Protein sequence: CASSLTRAGGTAGYTF. The chain recombines TRBV11-3 with TRBJ1-2; 8 bases map to TRBD1. The ends lost 2 bases at V and 8 bases at J; junction bases unmatched: 13. Germline V gene sequence: CDR1 SGHNT, CDR2 YENEEA. CDR3 size: 16 residues.

This chain's CDR3 is CASRLGGPYEQYF. In DNA form, the CDR3 reads TGTGCCAGCCGCCTGGGTGGGCCCTACGAGCAGTACTTC. This chain links TRBV6-5 with TRBJ2-7; D unresolved. Per the germline V gene, CDR1 is MNHEY and CDR2 is SVGAGI. This CDR3 contains 13 residues. The V end was cut by 8 bases, the J end by 2 bases, with 13 bases between.

This clone was recorded only once. The chain has TRBV7-3 and TRBJ1-1; no clear D gene. V lost 3 bases to trimming and J lost 4 bases, with 12 bases between them. The CDR3 spans 14 residues. Per the germline V gene, CDR1 is SGHTA and CDR2 is FQGTGA. As DNA, the CDR3 is TGTGCCAGCAGCTTGGAGGGATTCGGCACTGAAGCTTTCTTT. Translated, it gives CASSLEGFGTEAFF.

This sequence joins TRBV11-2 and TRBJ2-1; 11 positions match TRBD2. The germline gives CDR1 SGHAT, CDR2 FQNNGV. With V trimmed by 5 bases and J by 5 bases, 11 bases remained unmatched. The CDR3 covers 17 residues. This CDR3 reads CASSPQLLAGGNNEQFF. CDR3 nucleotide sequence: TGTGCCAGCAGCCCGCAACTCCTAGCGGGGGGTAACAATGAGCAGTTCTTC.

Only one count was recorded for this clone. The chain uses TRBV6-1 and TRBJ1-5; 10 positions match TRBD1. V gave up 8 bases and J gave up 5 bases; unmatched junction bases: 3. Germline V gives CDR1 MNHNS, CDR2 SASEGT. This CDR3 spans 13 amino acids. The CDR3 protein is CASLGTGDQPQHF. The CDR3 DNA is TGTGCCAGCCTGGGGACAGGGGATCAGCCCCAGCATTTT.

In its sample, this clone was seen once. The chain recombines TRBV18 with TRBJ2-5; D assignment may be TRBD1 or TRBD2 (6 bases each). V lost 1 base and J 4 bases, leaving 7 bases between the germline ends. CDR1 is KGHSH, CDR2 LQKENI, per germline. This CDR3 contains 13 residues. The CDR3 DNA is TGTGCCAGCTCACCACAGGGGGGAGAGACCCAGTACTTC. Protein sequence: CASSPQGGETQYF.

CDR3: CASSSGTANYGYTF. CDR3 bases: TGCGCCAGCAGCAGCGGGACAGCAAACTATGGCTACACCTTC. This chain uses TRBV5-1 with TRBJ1-2; 7 nucleotides line up with TRBD1. V shed 4 bases, J shed 2 bases, and the junction held 5 bases outside the gene matches. The germline gives CDR1 SGHRS, CDR2 YFSETQ. This CDR3 spans 14 amino acids.

The chain joins TRBV25-1 to TRBJ1-2, with D tentatively TRBD1 (5 bases). This CDR3 has 14 residues. Germline V gene data show CDR1 as MGHDK and CDR2 as SYGVNS. V was cut by 4 bases and J by 1 base, with 10 bases left in between. The CDR3 coding sequence is TGTGCCAGCAGTGGGGACGTTGTTAACTATGGCTACACCTTC. Translation: CASSGDVVNYGYTF.

This sequence joins TRBV7-9 and TRBJ1-3; D not resolved. Trimming took off 6 bases at V and 0 bases at J, with 24 bases between the two ends. CDR3 length equals 19 residues. Per germline, CDR1 SEHNR and CDR2 FQNEAQ (reference sequence). This CDR3 is CASSPTKGLAPYSGNTIYF. CDR3 bases: TGTGCCAGCAGTCCCACGAAGGGCCTTGCACCTTACTCTGGAAACACCATATATTTT.

The V call is TRBV10-3, the J call TRBJ1-4; TRBD1 matches at 7 bases. CDR1 ENHRY and CDR2 SYGVKD come from the germline V gene. CDR3 size: 13 residues. J was trimmed by 5 bases and V by 8 bases; bases with no gene match: 5. The CDR3, as DNA: TGTGCCATCTCCGGGACAGAGAATGAAAAACTGTTTTTT. Amino acid sequence: CAISGTENEKLFF.

This rearrangement joins TRBV19 to TRBJ1-5; D not resolved. V was cut by 5 bases and J by 6 bases, with 11 bases left in between. This CDR3 has 13 amino acids. CDR1 is LNHDA and CDR2 is SQIVND in the germline V gene (reference sequence). The CDR3 loop reads CASSSGLIQPQHF. The CDR3 DNA is TGTGCCAGTAGTTCTGGCCTGATTCAGCCCCAGCATTTT.

The J gene is TRBJ2-5, the V gene TRBV5-4; 8 bases fit TRBD1. Per germline, CDR1 SGHNT and CDR2 YYREEE (reference sequence). The ends lost 4 bases at V and 7 bases at J; junction bases unmatched: 12. The CDR3 has 15 amino acids. In DNA form, the CDR3 reads TGTGCCAGCAGCGAAGGGACAGGTGGAAGGGCGACCCAGTACTTC. Its protein product is CASSEGTGGRATQYF.